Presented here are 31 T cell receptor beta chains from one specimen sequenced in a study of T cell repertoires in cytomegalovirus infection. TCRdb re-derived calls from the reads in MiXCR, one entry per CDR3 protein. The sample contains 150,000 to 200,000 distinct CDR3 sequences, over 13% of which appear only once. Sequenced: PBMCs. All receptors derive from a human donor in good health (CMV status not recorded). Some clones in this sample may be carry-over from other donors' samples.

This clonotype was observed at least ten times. This chain's CDR3 is CASSLDWDRGTEAFF. For the CDR3, the DNA is TGTGCCAGCAGCTTAGATTGGGACAGGGGAACTGAAGCTTTCTTT. V is TRBV7-2 and J is TRBJ1-1, with 10 bases aligning to TRBD1. The CDR3 runs to 15 residues. With 1 base clipped from V and 5 bases from J, the junction kept 4 bases outside the gene matches. The germline V gene has CDR1 SGHTA and CDR2 FQGNSA.

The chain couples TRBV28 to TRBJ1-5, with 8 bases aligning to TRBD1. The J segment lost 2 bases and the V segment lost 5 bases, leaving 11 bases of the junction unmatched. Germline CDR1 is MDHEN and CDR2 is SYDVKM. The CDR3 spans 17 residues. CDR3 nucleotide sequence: TGTGCCAGCAGTAAATCGAGACAGGGGCTGGGCAATCAGCCCCAGCATTTT. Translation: CASSKSRQGLGNQPQHF. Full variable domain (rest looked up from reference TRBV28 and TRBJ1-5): DVKVTQSSRYLVKRTGEKVFLECVQDMDHENMFWYRQDPGLGLRLIYFSYDVKMKEKGDIPEGYSVSREKKERFSLILESASTNQTSMYLCASSKSRQGLGNQPQHFGDGTRLSIL.

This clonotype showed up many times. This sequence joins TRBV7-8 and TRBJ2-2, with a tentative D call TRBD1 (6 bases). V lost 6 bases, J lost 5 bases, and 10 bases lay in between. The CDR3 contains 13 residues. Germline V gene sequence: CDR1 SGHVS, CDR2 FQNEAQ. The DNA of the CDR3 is TGTGCCAGCAGACGTACAGGGACCGGGGAGCTGTTTTTT. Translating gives CASRRTGTGELFF. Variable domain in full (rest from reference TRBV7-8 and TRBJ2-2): GAGVSQSPRYKVAKRGQDVALRCDPISGHVSLFWYQQALGQGPEFLTYFQNEAQLDKSGLPSDRFFAERPEGSVSTLKIQRTQQEDSAVYLCASRRTGTGELFFGEGSRLTVL.

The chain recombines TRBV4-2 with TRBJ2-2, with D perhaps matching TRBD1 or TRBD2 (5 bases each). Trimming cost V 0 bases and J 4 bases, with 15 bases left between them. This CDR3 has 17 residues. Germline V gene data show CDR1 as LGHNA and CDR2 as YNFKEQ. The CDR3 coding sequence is TGTGCCAGCAGCCAAGAGGGTCAGTTGAGGGGCACCGGGGAGCTGTTTTTT. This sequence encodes CASSQEGQLRGTGELFF.

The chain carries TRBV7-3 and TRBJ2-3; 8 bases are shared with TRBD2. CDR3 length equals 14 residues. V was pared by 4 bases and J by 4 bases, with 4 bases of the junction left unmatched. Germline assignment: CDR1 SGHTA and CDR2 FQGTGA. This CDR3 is CASSYGLAADTQYF. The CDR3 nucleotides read TGTGCCAGCAGCTATGGACTAGCCGCAGATACGCAGTATTTT.

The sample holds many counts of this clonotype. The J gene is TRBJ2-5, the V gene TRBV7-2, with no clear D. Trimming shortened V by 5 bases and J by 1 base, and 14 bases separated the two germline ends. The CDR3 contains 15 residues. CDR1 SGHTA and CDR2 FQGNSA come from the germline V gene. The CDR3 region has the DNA TGTGCCAGCAGCCCCACGTGGGCAGTCCAAGAGACCCAGTACTTC. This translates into CASSPTWAVQETQYF.

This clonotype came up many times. The CDR3: CASSLIQVQETQYF. CDR3 DNA: TGTGCCAGCAGTTTAATTCAGGTTCAAGAGACCCAGTACTTC. The chain uses TRBV12-3 or TRBV12-4 and TRBJ2-5, with D hard to call. The CDR3 length is 14 residues. Trimming shortened V by 2 bases and J by 2 bases, and 9 bases separated the two germline ends.

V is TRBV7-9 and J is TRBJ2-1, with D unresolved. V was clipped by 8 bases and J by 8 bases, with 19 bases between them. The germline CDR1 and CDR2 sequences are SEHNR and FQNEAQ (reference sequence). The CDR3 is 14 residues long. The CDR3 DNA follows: TGTGCCAGCCCAGGAAAGAGCGATGTCGATGAGCAGTTCTTC. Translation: CASPGKSDVDEQFF.

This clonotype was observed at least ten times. CDR3 region: CASSQPGQTYEQYF. The CDR3 region has the DNA TGCGCCAGCAGCCAACCAGGACAGACCTACGAGCAGTACTTC. This chain links TRBV4-1 with TRBJ2-7, with D tentatively TRBD1 (6 bases). The germline CDR1 and CDR2 sequences are MGHRA and YSYEKL. The V and J ends lost 2 bases and 2 bases respectively, with 10 bases between them. The CDR3 totals 14 residues.

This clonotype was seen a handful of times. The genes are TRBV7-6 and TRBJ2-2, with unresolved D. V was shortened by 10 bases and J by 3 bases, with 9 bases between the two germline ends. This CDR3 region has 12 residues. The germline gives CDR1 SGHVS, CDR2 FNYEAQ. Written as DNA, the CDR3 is TGTGCCATCAAGGTGGACACCGGGGAGCTGTTTTTT. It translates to CAIKVDTGELFF. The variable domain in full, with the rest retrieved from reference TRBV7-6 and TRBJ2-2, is GAGVSQSPRYKVTKRGQDVALRCDPISGHVSLYWYRQALGQGPEFLTYFNYEAQQDKSGLPNDRFSAERPEGSISTLTIQRTEQRDSAMYRCAIKVDTGELFFGEGSRLTVL.

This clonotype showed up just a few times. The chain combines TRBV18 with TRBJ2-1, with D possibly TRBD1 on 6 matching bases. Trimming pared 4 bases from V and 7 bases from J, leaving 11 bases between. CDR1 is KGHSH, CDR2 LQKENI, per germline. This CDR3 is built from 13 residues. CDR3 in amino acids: CASSLGQQNEQFF. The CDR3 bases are TGTGCCAGCTCACTTGGACAGCAGAATGAGCAGTTCTTC.

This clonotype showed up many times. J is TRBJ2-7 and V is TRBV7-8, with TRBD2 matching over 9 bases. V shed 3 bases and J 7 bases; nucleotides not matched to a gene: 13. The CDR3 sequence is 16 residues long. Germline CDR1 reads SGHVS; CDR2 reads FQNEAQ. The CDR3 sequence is CASSFPSTSGLGEQYF. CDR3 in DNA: TGTGCCAGCAGCTTTCCCTCGACTAGCGGCCTGGGGGAGCAGTACTTC. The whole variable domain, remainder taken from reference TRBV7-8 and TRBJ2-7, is GAGVSQSPRYKVAKRGQDVALRCDPISGHVSLFWYQQALGQGPEFLTYFQNEAQLDKSGLPSDRFFAERPEGSVSTLKIQRTQQEDSAVYLCASSFPSTSGLGEQYFGPGTRLTVT.

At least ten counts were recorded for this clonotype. CDR3 DNA sequence: TGCAGCGCTGTCGGACTAGCGGCCACCGGGGAGCTGTTTTTT. It yields the protein CSAVGLAATGELFF. The rearrangement uses TRBV29-1 and TRBJ2-2; 10 bases align to TRBD2. CDR1 SQVTM and CDR2 ANQGSEA come from the germline V gene. J gave up 4 bases and V 7 bases, and 6 bases lay outside the gene matches. The CDR3 is 14 amino acids.

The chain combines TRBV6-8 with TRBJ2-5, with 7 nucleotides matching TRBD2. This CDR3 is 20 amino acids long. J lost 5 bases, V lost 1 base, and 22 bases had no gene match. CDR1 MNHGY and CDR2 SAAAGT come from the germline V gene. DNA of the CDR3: TGTGCCAGCAGTTACTTCAGGTTCGGCCAGATGTTGGCGGGAGAGGAGACCCAGTACTTC. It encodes CASSYFRFGQMLAGEETQYF.

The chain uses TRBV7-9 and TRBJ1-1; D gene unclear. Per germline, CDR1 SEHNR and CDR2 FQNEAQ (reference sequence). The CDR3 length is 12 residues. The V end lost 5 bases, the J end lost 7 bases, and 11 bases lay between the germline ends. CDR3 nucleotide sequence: TGTGCCAGCAGCCAAGGAGAGAATGAAGCTTTCTTT. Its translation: CASSQGENEAFF.

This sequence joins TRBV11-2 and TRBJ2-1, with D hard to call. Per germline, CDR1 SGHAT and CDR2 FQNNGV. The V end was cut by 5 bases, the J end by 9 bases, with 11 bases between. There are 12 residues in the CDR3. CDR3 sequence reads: CASSPQGTEQFF. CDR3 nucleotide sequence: TGTGCCAGCAGCCCCCAAGGTACTGAGCAGTTCTTC. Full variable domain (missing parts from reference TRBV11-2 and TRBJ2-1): EAGVAQSPRYKIIEKRQSVAFWCNPISGHATLYWYQQILGQGPKLLIQFQNNGVVDDSQLPKDRFSAERLKGVDSTLKIQPAKLEDSAVYLCASSPQGTEQFFGPGTRLTVL.

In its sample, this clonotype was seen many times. CDR3 loop: CASSLGTRSYNEQFF. The CDR3 DNA reads as TGTGCCAGCAGCTTAGGGACTAGGTCCTACAATGAGCAGTTCTTC. The chain recombines TRBV7-2 with TRBJ2-1, with TRBD2 matching over 7 bases. There are 15 residues in the CDR3. Per the germline V gene, CDR1 is SGHTA and CDR2 is FQGNSA. V trimming: 1 base; J trimming: 1 base; junction bases outside the gene matches: 1.

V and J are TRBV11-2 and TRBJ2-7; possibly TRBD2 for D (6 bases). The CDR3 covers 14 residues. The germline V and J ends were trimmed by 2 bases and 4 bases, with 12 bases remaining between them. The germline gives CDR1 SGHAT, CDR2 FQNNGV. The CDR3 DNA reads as TGTGCCAGCAGCTTACTAGCGAAGAATTACGAGCAGTACTTC. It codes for CASSLLAKNYEQYF.

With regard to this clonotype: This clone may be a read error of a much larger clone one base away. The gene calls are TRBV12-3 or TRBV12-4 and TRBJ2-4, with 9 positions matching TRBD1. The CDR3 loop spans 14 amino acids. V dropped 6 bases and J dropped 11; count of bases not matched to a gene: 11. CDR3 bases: TGTGCCAGCAGCCCACAGGGGGCGAAGGACGTTCAGTACTTC. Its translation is CASSPQGAKDVQYF.

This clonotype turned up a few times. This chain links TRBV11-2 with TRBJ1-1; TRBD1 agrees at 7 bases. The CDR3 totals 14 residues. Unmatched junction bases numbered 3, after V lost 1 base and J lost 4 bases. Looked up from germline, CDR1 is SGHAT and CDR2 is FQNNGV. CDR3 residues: CASSLGRQGTEAFF. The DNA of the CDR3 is TGTGCCAGCAGCTTAGGGCGACAGGGCACTGAAGCTTTCTTT.

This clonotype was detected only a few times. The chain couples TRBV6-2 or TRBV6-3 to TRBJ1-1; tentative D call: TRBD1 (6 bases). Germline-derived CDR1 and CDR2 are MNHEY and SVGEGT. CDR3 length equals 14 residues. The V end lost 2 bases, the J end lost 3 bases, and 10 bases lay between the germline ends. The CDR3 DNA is TGTGCCAGCAGTTACAAACAGGGACACACTGAAGCTTTCTTT. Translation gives CASSYKQGHTEAFF.

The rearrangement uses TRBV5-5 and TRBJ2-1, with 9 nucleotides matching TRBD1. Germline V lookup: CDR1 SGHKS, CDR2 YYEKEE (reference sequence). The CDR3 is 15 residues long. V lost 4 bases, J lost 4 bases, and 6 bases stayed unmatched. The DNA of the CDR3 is TGTGCCAGCAGCCCCATGGGGACAGGGTACAATGAGCAGTTCTTC. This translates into CASSPMGTGYNEQFF.

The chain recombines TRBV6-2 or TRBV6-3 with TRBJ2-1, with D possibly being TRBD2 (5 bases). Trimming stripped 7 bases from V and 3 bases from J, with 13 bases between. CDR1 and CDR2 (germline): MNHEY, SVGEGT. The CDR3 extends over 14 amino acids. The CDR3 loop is CASILRDYYNEQFF. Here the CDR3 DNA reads TGTGCCAGCATTCTTAGAGACTACTACAATGAGCAGTTCTTC.

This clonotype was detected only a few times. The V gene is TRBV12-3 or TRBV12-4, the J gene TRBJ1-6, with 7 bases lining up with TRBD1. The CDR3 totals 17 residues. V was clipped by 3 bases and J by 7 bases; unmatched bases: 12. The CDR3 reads CASSLAASGTANSPLHF. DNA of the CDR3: TGTGCCAGCAGTTTGGCCGCATCCGGGACAGCAAATTCACCCCTCCACTTT.

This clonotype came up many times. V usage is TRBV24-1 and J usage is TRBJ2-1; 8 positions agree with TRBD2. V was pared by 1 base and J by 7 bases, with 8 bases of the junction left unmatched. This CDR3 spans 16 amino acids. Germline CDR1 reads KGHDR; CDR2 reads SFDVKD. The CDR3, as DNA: TGTGCCACCAGTGATTTCGGGACTAGTATTTGGAATGAGCAGTTCTTC. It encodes CATSDFGTSIWNEQFF.

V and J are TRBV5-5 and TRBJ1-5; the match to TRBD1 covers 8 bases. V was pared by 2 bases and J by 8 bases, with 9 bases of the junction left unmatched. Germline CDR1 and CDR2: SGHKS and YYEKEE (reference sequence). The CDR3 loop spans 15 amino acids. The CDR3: CASSLGTGGVEPQHF. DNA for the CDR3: TGTGCCAGCAGCTTAGGGACAGGTGGCGTAGAGCCCCAGCATTTT.

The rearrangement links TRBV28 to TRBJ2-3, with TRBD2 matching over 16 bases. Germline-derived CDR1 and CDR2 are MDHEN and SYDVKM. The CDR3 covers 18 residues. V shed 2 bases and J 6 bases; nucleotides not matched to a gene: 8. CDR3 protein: CASSLAGLAGGPVDTQYF. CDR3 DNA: TGTGCCAGCAGTTTAGCGGGACTAGCGGGAGGGCCGGTGGATACGCAGTATTTT.

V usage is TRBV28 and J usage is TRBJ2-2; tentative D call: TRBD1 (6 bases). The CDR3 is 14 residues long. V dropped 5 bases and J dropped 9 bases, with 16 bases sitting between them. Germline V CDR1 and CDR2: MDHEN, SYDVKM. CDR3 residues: CASSRRDTLWELFF. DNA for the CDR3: TGTGCCAGCAGTCGCCGGGACACCCTCTGGGAGCTGTTTTTT.

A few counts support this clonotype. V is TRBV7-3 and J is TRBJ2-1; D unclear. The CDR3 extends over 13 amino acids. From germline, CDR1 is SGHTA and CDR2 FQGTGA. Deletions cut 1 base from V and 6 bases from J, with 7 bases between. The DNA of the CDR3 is TGTGCCAGCAGCTTAAGCGCGCTCAATGAGCAGTTCTTC. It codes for CASSLSALNEQFF.

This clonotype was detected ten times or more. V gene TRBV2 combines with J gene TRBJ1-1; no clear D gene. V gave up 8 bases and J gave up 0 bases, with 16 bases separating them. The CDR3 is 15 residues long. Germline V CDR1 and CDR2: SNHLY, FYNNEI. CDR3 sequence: CASPPVAGMNTEAFF. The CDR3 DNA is TGTGCCAGCCCGCCTGTTGCAGGTATGAACACTGAAGCTTTCTTT.

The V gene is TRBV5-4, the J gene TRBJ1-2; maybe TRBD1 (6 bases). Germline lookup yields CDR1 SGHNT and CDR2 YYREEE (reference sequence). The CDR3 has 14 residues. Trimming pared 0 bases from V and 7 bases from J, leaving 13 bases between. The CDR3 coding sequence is TGTGCCAGCAGCTTGGCAGGGGATCGTTTTGGCTACACCTTC. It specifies CASSLAGDRFGYTF.